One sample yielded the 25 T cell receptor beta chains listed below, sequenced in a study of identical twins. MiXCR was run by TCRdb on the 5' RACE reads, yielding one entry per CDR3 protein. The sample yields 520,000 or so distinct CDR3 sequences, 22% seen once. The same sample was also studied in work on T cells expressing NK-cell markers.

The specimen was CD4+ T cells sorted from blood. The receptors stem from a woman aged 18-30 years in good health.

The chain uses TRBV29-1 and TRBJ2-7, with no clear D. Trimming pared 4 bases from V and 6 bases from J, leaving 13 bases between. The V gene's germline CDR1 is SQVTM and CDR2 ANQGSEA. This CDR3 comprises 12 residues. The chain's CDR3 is CSVVVFGREQYF. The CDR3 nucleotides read TGCAGCGTTGTCGTTTTTGGTCGCGAGCAGTACTTC.

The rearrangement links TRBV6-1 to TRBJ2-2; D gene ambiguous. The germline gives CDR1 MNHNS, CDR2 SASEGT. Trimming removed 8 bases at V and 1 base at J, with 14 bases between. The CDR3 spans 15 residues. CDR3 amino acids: CASRGPARNTGELFF. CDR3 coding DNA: TGTGCCAGCCGCGGCCCAGCCAGGAACACCGGGGAGCTGTTTTTT.

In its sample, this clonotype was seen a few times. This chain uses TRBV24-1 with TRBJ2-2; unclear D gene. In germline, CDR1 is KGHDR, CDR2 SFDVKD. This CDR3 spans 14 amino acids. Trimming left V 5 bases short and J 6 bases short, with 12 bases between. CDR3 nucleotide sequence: TGTGCCACCAGTGCCGTAGGTCCTCCCGGGGAGCTGTTTTTT. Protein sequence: CATSAVGPPGELFF.

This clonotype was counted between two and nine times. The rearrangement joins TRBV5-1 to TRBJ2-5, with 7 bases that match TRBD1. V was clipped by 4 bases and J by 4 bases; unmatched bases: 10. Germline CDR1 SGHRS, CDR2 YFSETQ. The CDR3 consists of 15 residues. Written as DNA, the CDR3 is TGCGCCAGCAGCCAGTCGGGACAGCGGACAGAGACCCAGTACTTC. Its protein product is CASSQSGQRTETQYF.

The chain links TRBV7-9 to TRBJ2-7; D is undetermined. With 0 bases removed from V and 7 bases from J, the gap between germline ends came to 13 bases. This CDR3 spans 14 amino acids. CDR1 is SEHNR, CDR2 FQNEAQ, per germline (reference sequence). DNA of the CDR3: TGTGCCAGCAGCTTAGCGGCCAGCCTAGGAGAGCAGTACTTC. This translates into CASSLAASLGEQYF. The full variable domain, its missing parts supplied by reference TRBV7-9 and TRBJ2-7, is DTGVSQNPRHKITKRGQNVTFRCDPISEHNRLYWYRQTLGQGPEFLTYFQNEAQLEKSRLLSDRFSAERPKGSFSTLEIQRTEQGDSAMYLCASSLAASLGEQYFGPGTRLTVT.

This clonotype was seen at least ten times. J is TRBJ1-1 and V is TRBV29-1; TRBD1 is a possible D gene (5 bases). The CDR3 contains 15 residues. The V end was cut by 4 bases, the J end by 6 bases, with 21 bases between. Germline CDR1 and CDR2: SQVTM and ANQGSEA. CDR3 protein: CSVGSRDFRAPEAFF. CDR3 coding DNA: TGCAGCGTTGGGTCCCGGGACTTCAGGGCCCCTGAAGCTTTCTTT.

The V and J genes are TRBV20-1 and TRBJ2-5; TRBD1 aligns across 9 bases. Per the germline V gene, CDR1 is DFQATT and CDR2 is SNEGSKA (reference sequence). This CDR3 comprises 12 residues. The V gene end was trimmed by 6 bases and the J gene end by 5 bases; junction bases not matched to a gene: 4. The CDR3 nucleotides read TGCAGTGCCCATGGACAGGGGGAGACCCAGTACTTC. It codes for CSAHGQGETQYF.

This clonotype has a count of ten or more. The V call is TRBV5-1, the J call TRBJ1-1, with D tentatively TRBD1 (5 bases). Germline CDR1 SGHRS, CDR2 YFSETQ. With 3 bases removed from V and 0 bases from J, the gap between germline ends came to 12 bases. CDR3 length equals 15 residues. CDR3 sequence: CASSSGGSMNTEAFF. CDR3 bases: TGCGCCAGCAGCTCCGGGGGATCAATGAACACTGAAGCTTTCTTT. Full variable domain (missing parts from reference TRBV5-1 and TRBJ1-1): KAGVTQTPRYLIKTRGQQVTLSCSPISGHRSVSWYQQTPGQGLQFLFEYFSETQRNKGNFPGRFSGRQFSNSRSEMNVSTLELGDSALYLCASSSGGSMNTEAFFGQGTRLTVV.

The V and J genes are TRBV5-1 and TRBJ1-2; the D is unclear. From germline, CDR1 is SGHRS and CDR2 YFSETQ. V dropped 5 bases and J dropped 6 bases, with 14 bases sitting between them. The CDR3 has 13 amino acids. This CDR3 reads CASSPDPRDGYTF. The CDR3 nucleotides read TGCGCCAGCAGTCCCGACCCTCGGGATGGCTACACCTTC.

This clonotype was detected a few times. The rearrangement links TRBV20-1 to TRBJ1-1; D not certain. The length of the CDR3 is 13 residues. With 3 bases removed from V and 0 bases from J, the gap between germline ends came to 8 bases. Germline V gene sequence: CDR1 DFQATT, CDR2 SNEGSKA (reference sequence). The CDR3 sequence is CSASKSLNTEAFF. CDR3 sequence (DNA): TGCAGTGCTAGTAAATCATTGAACACTGAAGCTTTCTTT.

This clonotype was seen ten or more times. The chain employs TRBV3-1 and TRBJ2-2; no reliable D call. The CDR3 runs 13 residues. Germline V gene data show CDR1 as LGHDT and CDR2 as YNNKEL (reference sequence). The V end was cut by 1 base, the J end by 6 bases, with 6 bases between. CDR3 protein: CASSQARAGELFF. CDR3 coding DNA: TGTGCCAGCAGCCAAGCTCGGGCCGGGGAGCTGTTTTTT.

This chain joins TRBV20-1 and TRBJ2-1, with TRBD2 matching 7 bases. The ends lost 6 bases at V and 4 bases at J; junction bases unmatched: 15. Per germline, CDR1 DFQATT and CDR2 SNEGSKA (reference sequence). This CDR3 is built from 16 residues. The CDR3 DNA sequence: TGCAGTGCAGTCCGTGGGTCGAGCGGGATATACAATGAGCAGTTCTTC. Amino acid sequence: CSAVRGSSGIYNEQFF.

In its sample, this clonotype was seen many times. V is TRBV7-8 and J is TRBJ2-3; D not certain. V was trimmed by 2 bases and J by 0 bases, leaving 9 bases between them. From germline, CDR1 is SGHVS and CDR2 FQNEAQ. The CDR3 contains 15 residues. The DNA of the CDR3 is TGTGCCAGCAGCTTAAGGACGGAGAGCACAGATACGCAGTATTTT. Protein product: CASSLRTESTDTQYF.

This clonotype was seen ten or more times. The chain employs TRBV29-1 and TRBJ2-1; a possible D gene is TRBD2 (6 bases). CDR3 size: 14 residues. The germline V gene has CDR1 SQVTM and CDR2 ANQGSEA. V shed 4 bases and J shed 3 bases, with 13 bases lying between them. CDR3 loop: CSVVGGDFYNEQFF. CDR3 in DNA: TGCAGCGTTGTCGGCGGGGACTTCTACAATGAGCAGTTCTTC.

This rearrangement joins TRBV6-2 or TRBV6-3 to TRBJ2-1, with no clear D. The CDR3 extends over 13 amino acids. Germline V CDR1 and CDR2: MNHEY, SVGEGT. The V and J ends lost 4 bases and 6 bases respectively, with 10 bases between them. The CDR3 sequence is CASSWRPPNEQFF. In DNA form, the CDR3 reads TGTGCCAGCAGTTGGAGACCCCCCAATGAGCAGTTCTTC.

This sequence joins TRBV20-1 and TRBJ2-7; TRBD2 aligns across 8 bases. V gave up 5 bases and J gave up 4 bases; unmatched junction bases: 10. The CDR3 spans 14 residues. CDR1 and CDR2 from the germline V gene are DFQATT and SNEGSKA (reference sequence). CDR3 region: CSAPPAGALYEQYF. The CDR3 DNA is TGCAGTGCTCCCCCAGCGGGGGCCTTGTACGAGCAGTACTTC.

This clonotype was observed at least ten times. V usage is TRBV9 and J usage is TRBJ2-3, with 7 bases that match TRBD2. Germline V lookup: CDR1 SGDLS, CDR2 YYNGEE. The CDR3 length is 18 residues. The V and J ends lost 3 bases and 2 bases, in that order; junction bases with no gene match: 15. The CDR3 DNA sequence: TGTGCCAGCAGCGAGGGACTACTTAGCGGGCACGCCACAGATACGCAGTATTTT. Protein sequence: CASSEGLLSGHATDTQYF.

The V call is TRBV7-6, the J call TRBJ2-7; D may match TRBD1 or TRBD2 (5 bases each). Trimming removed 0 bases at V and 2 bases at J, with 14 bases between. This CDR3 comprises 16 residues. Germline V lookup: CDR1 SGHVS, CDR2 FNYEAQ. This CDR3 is CASSLAAGRRAYEQYF. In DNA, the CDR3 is TGTGCCAGCAGCTTAGCGGCAGGGAGAAGAGCCTACGAGCAGTACTTC.

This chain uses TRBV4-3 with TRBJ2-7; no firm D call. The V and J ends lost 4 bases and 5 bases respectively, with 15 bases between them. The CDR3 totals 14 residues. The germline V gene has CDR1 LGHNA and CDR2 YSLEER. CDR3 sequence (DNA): TGCGCCAGCAGCCCTCGGATAGTGGGTGACGAGCAGTACTTC. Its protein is CASSPRIVGDEQYF.

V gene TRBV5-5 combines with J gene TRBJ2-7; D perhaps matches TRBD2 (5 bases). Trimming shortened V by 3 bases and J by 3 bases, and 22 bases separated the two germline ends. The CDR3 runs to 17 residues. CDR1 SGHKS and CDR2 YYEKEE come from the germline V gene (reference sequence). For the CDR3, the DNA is TGTGCCAGCAGCTCGGGCTCCGGGATCCTAGCTTTCTACGAGCAGTACTTC. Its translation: CASSSGSGILAFYEQYF.

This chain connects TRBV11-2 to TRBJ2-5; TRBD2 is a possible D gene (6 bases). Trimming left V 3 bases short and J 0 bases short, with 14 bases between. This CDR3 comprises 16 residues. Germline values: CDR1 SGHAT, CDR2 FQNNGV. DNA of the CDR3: TGTGCCAGCAGCTTGGCATGGGCGGGATACCAAGAGACCCAGTACTTC. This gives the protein CASSLAWAGYQETQYF.

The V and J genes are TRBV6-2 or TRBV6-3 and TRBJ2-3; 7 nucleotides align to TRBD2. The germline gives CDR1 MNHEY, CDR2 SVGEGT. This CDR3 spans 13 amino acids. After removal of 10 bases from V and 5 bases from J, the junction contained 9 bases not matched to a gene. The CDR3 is CAIGWREQDTQYF. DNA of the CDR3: TGTGCCATCGGCTGGCGGGAGCAAGATACGCAGTATTTT.

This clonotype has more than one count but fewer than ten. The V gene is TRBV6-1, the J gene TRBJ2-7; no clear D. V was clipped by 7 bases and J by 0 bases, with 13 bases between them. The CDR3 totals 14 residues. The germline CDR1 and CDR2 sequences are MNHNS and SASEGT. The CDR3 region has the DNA TGTGCCAGCAAGACTGGCGCGAGCTCCTACGAGCAGTACTTC. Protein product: CASKTGASSYEQYF.

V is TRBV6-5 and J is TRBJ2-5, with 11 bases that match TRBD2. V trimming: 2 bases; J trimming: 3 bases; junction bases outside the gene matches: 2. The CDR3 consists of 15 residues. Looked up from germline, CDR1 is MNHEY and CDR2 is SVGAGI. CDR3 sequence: CASSYGTSGEETQYF. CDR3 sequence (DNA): TGTGCCAGCAGTTACGGGACTAGCGGAGAAGAGACCCAGTACTTC.

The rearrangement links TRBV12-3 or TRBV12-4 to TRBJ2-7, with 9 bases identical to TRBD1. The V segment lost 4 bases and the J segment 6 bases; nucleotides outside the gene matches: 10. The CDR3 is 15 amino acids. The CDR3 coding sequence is TGTGCCAGCAGTTCCCTGGGGACAGGGTGGCGCGAGCAGTACTTC. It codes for CASSSLGTGWREQYF.